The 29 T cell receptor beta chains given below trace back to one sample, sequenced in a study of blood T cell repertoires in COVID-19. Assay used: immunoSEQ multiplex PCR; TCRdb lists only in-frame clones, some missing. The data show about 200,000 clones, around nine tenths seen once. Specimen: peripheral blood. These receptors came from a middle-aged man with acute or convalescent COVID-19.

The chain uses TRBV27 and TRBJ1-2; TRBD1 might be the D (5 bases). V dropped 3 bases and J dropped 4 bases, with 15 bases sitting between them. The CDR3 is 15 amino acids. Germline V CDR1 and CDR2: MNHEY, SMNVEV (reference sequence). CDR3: CASSFRQSAPYGYTF. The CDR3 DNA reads TGTGCCAGCAGTTTTCGACAGTCAGCCCCCTATGGCTACACCTTC.

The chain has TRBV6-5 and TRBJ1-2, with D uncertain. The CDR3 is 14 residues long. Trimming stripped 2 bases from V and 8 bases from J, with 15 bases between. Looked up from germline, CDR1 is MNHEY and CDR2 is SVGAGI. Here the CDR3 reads CASSYLPLGGGYTF. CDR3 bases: TGTGCCAGCAGTTACCTACCTCTAGGAGGGGGCTACACCTTC.

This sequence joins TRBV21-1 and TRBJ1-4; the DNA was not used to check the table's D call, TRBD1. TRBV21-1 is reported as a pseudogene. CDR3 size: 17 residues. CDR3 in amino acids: CASSTRDRHESNEKLFF. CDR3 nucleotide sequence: TGTGCCAGCAGCACCCGGGACAGACATGAGAGTAATGAAAAACTGTTTTTT.

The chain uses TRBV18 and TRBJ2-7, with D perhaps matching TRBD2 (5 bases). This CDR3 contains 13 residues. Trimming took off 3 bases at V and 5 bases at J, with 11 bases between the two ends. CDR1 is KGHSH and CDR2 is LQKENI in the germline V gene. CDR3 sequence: CASSPEVENEQYF. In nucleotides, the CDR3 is TGTGCCAGCTCACCGGAGGTAGAGAACGAGCAGTACTTC.

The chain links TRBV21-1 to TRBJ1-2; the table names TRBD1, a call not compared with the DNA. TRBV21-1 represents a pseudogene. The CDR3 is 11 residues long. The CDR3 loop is CASSKELRDNF. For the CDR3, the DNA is TGTGCCAGCAGCAAAGAATTGAGGGACAACTTC.

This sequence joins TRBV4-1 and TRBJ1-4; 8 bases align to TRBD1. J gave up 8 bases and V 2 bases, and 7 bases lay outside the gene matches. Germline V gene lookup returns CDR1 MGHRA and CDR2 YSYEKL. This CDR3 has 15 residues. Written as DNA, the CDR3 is TGCGCCAGCAGCCAAAGGGACAGGAGTTCGGAAAAACTGTTTTTT. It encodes CASSQRDRSSEKLFF.

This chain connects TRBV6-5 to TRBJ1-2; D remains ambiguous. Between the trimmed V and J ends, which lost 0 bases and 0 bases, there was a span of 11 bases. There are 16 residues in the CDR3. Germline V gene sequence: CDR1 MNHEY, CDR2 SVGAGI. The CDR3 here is CASSYSLPRANYGYTF. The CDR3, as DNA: TGTGCCAGCAGTTACTCGTTGCCTCGAGCTAACTATGGCTACACCTTC.

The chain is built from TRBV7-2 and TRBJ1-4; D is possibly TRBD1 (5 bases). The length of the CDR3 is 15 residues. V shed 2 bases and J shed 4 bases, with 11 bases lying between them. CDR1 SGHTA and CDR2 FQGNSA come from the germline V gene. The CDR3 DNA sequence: TGTGCCAGCAGCTTAATGGCAGGGTATAATGAAAAACTGTTTTTT. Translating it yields CASSLMAGYNEKLFF.

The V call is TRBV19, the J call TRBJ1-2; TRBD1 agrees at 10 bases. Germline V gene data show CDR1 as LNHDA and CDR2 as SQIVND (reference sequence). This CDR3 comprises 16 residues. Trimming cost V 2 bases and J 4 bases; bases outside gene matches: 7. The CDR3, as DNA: TGTGCCAGTAGTATAATAGGGACAGGGGTCGGCTATGGCTACACCTTC. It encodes CASSIIGTGVGYGYTF.

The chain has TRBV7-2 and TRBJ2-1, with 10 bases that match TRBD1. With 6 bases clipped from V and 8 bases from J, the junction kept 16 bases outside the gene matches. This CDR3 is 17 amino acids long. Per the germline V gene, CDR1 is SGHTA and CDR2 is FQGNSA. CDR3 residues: CASSFRPGQGSWDEQFF. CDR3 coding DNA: TGTGCCAGCAGTTTCCGACCGGGACAGGGGAGTTGGGATGAGCAGTTCTTC.

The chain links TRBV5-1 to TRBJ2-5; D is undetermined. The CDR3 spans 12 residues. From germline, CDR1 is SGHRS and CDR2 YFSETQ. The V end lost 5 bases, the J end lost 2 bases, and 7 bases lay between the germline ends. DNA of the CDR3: TGCGCCAGCAGGGCCATACAAGAGACCCAGTACTTC. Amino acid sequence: CASRAIQETQYF.

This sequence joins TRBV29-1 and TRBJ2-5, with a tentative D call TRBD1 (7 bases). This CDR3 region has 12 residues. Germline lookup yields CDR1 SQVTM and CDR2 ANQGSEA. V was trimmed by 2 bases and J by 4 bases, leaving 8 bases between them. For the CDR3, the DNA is TGCAGCGTTGAACAGGGGGGAGAGACCCAGTACTTC. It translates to CSVEQGGETQYF.

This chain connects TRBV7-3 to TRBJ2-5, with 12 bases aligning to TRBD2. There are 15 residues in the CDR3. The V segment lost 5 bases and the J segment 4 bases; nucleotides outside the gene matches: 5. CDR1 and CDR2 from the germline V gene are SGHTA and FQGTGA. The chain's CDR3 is CASSTLAGGPETQYF. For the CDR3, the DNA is TGTGCCAGCAGCACCCTAGCGGGAGGGCCAGAGACCCAGTACTTC. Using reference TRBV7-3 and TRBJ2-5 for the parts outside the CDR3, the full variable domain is GAGVSQTPSNKVTEKGKYVELRCDPISGHTALYWYRQSLGQGPEFLIYFQGTGAADDSGLPNDRFFAVRPEGSVSTLKIQRTERGDSAVYLCASSTLAGGPETQYFGPGTRLLVL.

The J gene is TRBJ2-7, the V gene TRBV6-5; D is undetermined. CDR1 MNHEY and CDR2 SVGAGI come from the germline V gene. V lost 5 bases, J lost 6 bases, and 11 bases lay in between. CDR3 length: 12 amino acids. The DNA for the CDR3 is TGTGCCAGCAGTCCCAAGCCCTCCGAGCAGTACTTC. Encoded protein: CASSPKPSEQYF.

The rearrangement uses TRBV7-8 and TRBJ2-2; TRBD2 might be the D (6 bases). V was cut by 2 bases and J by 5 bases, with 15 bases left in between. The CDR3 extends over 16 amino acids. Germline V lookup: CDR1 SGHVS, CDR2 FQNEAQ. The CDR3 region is CASSLTSLGETGELFF. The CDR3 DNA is TGTGCCAGCAGCTTAACTAGCTTGGGGGAGACCGGGGAGCTGTTTTTT.

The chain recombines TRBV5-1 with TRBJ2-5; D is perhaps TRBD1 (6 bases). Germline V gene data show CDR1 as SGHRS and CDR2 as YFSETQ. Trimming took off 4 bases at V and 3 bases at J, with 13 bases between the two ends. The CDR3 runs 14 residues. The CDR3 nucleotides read TGCGCCAGCAGCACCGGACAGAACGAAGAGACCCAGTACTTC. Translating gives CASSTGQNEETQYF. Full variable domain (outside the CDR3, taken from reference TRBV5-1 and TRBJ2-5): KAGVTQTPRYLIKTRGQQVTLSCSPISGHRSVSWYQQTPGQGLQFLFEYFSETQRNKGNFPGRFSGRQFSNSRSEMNVSTLELGDSALYLCASSTGQNEETQYFGPGTRLLVL.

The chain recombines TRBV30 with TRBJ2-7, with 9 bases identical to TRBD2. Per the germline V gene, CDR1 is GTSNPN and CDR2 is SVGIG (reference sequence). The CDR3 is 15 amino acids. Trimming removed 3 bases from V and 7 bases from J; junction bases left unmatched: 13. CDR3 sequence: CAWRAPSGIPREQYF. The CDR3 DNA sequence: TGTGCCTGGAGGGCGCCTAGCGGGATCCCCCGGGAGCAGTACTTC.

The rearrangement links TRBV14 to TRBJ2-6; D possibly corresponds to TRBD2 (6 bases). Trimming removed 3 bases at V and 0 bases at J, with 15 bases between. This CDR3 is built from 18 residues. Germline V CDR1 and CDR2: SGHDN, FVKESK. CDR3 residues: CASSHGGDLSSGANVLTF. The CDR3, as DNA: TGTGCCAGCAGCCACGGGGGAGATCTTAGCTCTGGGGCCAACGTCCTGACTTTC.

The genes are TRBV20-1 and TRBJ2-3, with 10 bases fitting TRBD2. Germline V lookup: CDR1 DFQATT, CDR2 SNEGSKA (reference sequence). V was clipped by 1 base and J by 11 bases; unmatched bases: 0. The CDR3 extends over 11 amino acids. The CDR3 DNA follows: TGCAGTGCTAGAGGACTAGCGGGGCAGTATTTT. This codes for CSARGLAGQYF.

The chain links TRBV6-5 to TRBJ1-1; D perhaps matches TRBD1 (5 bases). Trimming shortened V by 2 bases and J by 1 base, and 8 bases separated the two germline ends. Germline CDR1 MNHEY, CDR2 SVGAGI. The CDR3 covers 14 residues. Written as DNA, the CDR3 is TGTGCCAGCAGTTACACCGGACAGAACACTGAAGCTTTCTTT. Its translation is CASSYTGQNTEAFF.

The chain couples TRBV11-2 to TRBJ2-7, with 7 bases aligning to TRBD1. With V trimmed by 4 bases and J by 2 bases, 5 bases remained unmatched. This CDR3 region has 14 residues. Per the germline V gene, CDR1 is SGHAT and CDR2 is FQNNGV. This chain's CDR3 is CASSWDRFPYEQYF. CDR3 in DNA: TGTGCCAGCAGCTGGGACAGATTCCCCTACGAGCAGTACTTC.

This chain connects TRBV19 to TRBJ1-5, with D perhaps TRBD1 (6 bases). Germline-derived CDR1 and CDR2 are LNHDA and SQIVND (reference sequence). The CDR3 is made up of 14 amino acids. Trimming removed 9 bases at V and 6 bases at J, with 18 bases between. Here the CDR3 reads CASHVGAGVQPQHF. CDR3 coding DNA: TGTGCCAGCCATGTGGGGGCGGGGGTTCAGCCCCAGCATTTT.

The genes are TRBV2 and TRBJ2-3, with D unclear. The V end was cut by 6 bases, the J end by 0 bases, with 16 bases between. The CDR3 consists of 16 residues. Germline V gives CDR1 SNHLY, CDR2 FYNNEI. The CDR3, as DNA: TGTGCCAGCAGCCGACTTCCCCCGTGGAGCACAGATACGCAGTATTTT. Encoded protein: CASSRLPPWSTDTQYF.

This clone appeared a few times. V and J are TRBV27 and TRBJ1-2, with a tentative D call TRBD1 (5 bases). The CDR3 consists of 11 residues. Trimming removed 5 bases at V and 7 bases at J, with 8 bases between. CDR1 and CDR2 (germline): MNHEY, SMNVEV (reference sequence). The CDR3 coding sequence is TGTGCCAGCAGTGATAGGGGTGGCTACACCTTC. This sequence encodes CASSDRGGYTF.

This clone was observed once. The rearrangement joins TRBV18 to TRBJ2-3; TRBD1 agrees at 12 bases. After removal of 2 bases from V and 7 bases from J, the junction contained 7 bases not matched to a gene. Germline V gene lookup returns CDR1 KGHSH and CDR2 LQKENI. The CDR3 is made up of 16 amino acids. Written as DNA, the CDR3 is TGTGCCAGCTCACCATCCCCGGGACAGGGGGCAAATACGCAGTATTTT. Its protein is CASSPSPGQGANTQYF.

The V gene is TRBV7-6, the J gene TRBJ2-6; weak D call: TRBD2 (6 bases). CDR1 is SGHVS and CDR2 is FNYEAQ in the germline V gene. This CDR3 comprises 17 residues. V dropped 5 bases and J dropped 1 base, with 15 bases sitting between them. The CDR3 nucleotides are TGTGCCAGCAGCCCTCCCCCGGGAGTATCTGGGGCCAACGTCCTGACTTTC. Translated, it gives CASSPPPGVSGANVLTF.

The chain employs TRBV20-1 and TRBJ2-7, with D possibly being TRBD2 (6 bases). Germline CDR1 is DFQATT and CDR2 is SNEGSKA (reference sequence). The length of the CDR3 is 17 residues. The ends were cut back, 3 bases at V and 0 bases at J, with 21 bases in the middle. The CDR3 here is CSASWTRVGGFSYEQYF. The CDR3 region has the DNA TGCAGTGCTAGTTGGACCAGGGTGGGGGGTTTCTCCTACGAGCAGTACTTC.

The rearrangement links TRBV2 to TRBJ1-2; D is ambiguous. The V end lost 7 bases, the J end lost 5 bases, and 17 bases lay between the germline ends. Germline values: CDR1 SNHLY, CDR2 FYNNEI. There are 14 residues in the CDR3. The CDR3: CASKVEPGWYGYTF. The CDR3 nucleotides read TGTGCCAGCAAAGTGGAACCGGGGTGGTATGGCTACACCTTC.

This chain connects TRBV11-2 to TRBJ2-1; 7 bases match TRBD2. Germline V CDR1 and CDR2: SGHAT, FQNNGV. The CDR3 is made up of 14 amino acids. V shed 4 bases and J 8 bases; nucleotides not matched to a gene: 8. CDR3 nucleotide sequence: TGTGCCAGCAGCTGGAGGGCAGGACTAGATGAGCAGTTCTTC. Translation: CASSWRAGLDEQFF.